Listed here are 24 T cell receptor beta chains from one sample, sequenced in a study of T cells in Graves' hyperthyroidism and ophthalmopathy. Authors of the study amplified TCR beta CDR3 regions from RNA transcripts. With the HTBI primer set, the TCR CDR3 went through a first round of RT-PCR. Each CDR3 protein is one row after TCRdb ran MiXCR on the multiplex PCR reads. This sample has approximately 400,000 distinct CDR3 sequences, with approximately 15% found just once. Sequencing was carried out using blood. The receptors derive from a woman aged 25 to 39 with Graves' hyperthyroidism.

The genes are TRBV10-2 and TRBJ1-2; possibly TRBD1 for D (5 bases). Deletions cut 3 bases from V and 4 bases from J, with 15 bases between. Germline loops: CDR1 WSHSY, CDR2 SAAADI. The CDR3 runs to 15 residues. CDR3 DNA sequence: TGCGCCAGCAGTGACAGTACCCGAGGGGTCTATGGCTACACCTTC. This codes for CASSDSTRGVYGYTF.

CDR3: CSVVRGLSQETQYF. CDR3 sequence (DNA): TGCAGCGTTGTAAGGGGGTTATCCCAAGAGACCCAGTACTTC. The chain employs TRBV29-1 and TRBJ2-5; tentative D call: TRBD1 (6 bases). Germline CDR1 reads SQVTM; CDR2 reads ANQGSEA. Deletions cut 4 bases from V and 1 base from J, with 13 bases between. The CDR3 is 14 residues long.

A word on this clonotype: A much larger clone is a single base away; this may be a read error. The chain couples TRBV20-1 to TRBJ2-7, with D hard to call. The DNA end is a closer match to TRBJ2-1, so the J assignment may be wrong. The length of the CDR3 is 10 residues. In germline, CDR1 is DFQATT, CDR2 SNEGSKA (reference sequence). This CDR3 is CSAAQYEQFF. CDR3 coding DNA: TGCAGTGCCGCCCAGTACGAGCAGTTCTTC.

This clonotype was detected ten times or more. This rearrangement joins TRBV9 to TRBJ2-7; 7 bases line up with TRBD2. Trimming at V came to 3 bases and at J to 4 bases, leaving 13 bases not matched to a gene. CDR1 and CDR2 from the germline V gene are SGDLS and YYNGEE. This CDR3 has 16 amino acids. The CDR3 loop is CASSAGGSSGEYEQYF. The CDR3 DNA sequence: TGTGCCAGCAGCGCGGGAGGATCATCGGGGGAATACGAGCAGTACTTC.

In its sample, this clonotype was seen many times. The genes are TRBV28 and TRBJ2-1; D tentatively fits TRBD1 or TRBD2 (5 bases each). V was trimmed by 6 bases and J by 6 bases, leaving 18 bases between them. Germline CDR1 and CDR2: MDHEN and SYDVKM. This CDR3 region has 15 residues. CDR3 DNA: TGTGCCAGCAGCTTTTCGGGACCTTATTTCAATGAGCAGTTCTTC. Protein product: CASSFSGPYFNEQFF.

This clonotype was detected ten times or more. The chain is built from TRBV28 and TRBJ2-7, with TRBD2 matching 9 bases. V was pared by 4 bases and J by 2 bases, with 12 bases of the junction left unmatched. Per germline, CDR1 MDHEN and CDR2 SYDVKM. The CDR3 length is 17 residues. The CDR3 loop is CASSSWTSEKGAYEQYF. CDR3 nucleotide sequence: TGTGCCAGCAGTTCCTGGACTAGCGAGAAGGGGGCCTACGAGCAGTACTTC.

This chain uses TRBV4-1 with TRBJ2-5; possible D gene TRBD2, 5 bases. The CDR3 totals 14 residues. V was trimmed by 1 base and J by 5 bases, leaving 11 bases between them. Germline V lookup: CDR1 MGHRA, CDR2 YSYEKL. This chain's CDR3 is CASSQAGYSETQYF. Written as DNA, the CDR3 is TGCGCCAGCAGCCAAGCGGGGTATTCGGAGACCCAGTACTTC.

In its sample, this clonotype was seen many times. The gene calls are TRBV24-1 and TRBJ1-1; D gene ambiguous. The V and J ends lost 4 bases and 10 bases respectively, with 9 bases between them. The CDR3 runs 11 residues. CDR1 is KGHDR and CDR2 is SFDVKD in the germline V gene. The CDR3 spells CATSDGVRAFF. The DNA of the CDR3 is TGTGCCACCAGTGACGGGGTGCGAGCTTTCTTT.

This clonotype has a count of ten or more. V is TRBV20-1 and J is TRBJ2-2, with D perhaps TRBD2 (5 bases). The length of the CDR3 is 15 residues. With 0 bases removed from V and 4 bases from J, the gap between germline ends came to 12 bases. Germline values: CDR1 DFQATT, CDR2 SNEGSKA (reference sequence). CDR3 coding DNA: TGCAGTGCTAGAGATTTGCGGGTTGTCACCGGGGAGCTGTTTTTT. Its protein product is CSARDLRVVTGELFF.

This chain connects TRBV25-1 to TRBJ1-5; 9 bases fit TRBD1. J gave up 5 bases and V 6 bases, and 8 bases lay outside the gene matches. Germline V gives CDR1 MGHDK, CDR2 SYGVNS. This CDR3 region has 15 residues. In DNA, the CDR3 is TGTGCCAGCAGCGAAGGACAGGGGACGGATCAGCCCCAGCATTTT. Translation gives CASSEGQGTDQPQHF.

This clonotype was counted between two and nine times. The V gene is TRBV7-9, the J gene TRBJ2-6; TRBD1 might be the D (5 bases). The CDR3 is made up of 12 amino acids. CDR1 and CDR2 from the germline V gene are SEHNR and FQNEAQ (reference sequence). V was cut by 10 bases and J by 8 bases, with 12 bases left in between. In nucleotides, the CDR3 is TGTGCCACCCTTAGGGGATCCAACGTCCTGACTTTC. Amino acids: CATLRGSNVLTF.

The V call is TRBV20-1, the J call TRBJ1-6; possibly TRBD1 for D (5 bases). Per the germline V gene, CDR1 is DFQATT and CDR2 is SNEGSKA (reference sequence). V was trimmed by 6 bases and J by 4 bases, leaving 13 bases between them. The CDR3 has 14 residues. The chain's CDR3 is CSAHRQGYNSPLHF. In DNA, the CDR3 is TGCAGTGCCCACCGGCAGGGATATAATTCACCCCTCCACTTT.

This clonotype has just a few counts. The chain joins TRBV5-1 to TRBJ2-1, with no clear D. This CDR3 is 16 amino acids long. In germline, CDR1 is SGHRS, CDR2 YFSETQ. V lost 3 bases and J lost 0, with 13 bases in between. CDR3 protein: CASSYRSLSSYNEQFF. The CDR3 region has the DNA TGCGCCAGCAGCTACCGGTCCCTGAGCTCCTACAATGAGCAGTTCTTC.

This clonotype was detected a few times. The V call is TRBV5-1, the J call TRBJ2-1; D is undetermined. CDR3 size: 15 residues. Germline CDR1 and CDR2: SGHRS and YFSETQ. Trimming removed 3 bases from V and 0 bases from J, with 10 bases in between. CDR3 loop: CASSSGPGSYNEQFF. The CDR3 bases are TGCGCCAGCAGCTCCGGACCAGGCTCCTACAATGAGCAGTTCTTC.

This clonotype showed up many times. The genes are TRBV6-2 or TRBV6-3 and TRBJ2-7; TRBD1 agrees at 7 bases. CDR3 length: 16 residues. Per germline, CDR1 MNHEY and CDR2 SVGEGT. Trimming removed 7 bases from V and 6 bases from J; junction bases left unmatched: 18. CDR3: CASKRQGTTKQSEQYF. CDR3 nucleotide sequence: TGTGCCAGCAAACGACAGGGTACGACGAAGCAGAGCGAGCAGTACTTC.

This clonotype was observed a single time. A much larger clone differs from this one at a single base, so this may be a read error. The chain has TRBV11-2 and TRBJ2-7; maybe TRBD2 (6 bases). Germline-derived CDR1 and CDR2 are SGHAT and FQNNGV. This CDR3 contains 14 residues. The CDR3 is CVSSSLWRGDEQYF. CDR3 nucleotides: TGTGTCAGCAGCTCCCTATGGAGGGGCGACGAGCAGTACTTC.

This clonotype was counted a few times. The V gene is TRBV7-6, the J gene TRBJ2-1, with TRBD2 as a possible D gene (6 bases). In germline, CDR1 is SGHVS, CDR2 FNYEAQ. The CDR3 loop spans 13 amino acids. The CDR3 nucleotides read TGTGCAATCGGAGGGGAGGTCTACAATGAGCAGTTCTTC. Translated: CAIGGEVYNEQFF.

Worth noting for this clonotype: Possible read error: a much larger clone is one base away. CDR3 coding DNA: TGTGCCAGCAGCTTCGGGAGACAGAATGAGCGGTTCTTC. It specifies CASSFGRQNERFF. V and J are TRBV9 and TRBJ2-1; tentatively, D is TRBD2 (6 bases). This CDR3 has 13 amino acids. Per the germline V gene, CDR1 is SGDLS and CDR2 is YYNGEE.

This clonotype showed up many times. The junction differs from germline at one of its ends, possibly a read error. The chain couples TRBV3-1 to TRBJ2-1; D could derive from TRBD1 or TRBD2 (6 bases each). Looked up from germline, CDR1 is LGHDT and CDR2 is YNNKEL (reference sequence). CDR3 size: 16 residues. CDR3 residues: CASRQGGTSLYNEQFF. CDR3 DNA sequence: TGTGCCAGCAGACAAGGCGGGACATCTCTCTACAATGAGCAGTTCTTC.

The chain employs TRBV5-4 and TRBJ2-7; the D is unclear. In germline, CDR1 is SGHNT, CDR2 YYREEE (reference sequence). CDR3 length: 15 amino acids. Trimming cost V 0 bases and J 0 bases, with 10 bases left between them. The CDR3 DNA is TGTGCCAGCAGCTTGGCCAGCGCGAGCTCCTACGAGCAGTACTTC. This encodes CASSLASASSYEQYF.

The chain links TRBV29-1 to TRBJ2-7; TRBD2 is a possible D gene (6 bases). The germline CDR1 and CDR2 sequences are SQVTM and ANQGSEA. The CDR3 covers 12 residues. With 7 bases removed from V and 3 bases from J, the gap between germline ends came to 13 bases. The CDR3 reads CSAGTSRYEQYF. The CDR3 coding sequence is TGCAGCGCCGGGACTTCCCGCTACGAGCAGTACTTC.

The CDR3, as DNA: TGTGCCAGCAGCCAACGCAGCGTAATCAATGAGCAGTTCTTC. This codes for CASSQRSVINEQFF. The V gene is TRBV14, the J gene TRBJ2-1; D gene uncertain. This CDR3 has 14 amino acids. CDR1 is SGHDN, CDR2 FVKESK, per germline. Between the trimmed V and J ends, which lost 2 bases and 6 bases, there was a span of 11 bases.

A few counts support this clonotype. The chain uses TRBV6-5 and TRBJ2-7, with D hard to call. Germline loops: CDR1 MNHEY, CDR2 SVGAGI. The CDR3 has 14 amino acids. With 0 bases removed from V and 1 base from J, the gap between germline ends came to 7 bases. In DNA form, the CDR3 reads TGTGCCAGCAGTTACTCAAGGAGATCCTACGAGCAGTACTTC. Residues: CASSYSRRSYEQYF.

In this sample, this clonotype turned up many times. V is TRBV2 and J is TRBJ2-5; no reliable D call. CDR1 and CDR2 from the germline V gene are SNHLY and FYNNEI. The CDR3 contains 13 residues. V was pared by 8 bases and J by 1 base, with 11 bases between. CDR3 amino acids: CASASNSQETQYF. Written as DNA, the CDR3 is TGTGCCAGCGCCAGTAACAGCCAAGAGACCCAGTACTTC.